The 28 T cell receptor beta chains in this list originate from one sample, sequenced in a study of blood T cell repertoires in COVID-19. Here immunoSEQ multiplex PCR was the method, and the copy in TCRdb shows in-frame clones only, minus some. The data hold approximately 300,000 clones, with 85% to 95% observed a single time. The sample was PBMCs or T cells enriched from blood (not recorded which). The receptors stem from a woman between 25 and 40 years old who had been exposed to COVID-19.

This clone was detected once. The chain couples TRBV2 to TRBJ2-2; weak D call: TRBD2 (5 bases). The CDR3 is made up of 14 amino acids. V was clipped by 6 bases and J by 1 base, with 9 bases between them. CDR1 is SNHLY and CDR2 is FYNNEI in the germline V gene. DNA for the CDR3: TGTGCCAGCAGGAGGGTCAAGAACACCGGGGAGCTGTTTTTT. This codes for CASRRVKNTGELFF.

The chain recombines TRBV25-1 with TRBJ1-3; D gene unclear. The V and J ends lost 4 bases and 0 bases respectively, with 4 bases between them. The germline V gene encodes CDR1 MGHDK and CDR2 SYGVNS. CDR3 size: 13 residues. CDR3 nucleotide sequence: TGTGCCAGCAGTGCTTCCTCTGGAAACACCATATATTTT. Its protein product is CASSASSGNTIYF.

This chain connects TRBV5-4 to TRBJ2-5, with D possibly matching TRBD2 (5 bases). The V and J ends lost 0 bases and 1 base respectively, with 10 bases between them. CDR1 and CDR2 (germline): SGHNT, YYREEE (reference sequence). The CDR3 loop spans 15 amino acids. The CDR3 loop reads CASSLGKAGQETQYF. DNA for the CDR3: TGTGCCAGCAGCTTGGGGAAGGCGGGCCAAGAGACCCAGTACTTC. The complete variable domain, with remaining parts taken from reference TRBV5-4 and TRBJ2-5, reads ETGVTQSPTHLIKTRGQQVTLRCSSQSGHNTVSWYQQALGQGPQFIFQYYREEENGRGNFPPRFSGLQFPNYSSELNVNALELDDSALYLCASSLGKAGQETQYFGPGTRLLVL.

Written as DNA, the CDR3 is TGCGCCAGCAGCCCGGACAGGAGGGCCTACGAGCAGTACTTC. Amino acids: CASSPDRRAYEQYF. The chain recombines TRBV5-1 with TRBJ2-7, with D possibly being TRBD1 (7 bases). Deletions cut 4 bases from V and 2 bases from J, with 13 bases between. Germline CDR1 reads SGHRS; CDR2 reads YFSETQ. The CDR3 extends over 14 amino acids.

The V and J genes are TRBV21-1 and TRBJ1-6; the table calls TRBD1, which could not be checked here. TRBV21-1 is a listed pseudogene. The CDR3 covers 20 residues. The CDR3 DNA sequence: TGTGCCAGCAGCTTCCCGAGGCCCGACAGGGGTAAGCCCTATAATTCACCCCTCCACTTT. Translation gives CASSFPRPDRGKPYNSPLHF.

The chain has TRBV7-2 and TRBJ1-6, with 9 bases aligning to TRBD1. Germline V lookup: CDR1 SGHTA, CDR2 FQGNSA. CDR3 length: 15 amino acids. V trimming: 0 bases; J trimming: 10 bases; junction bases outside the gene matches: 4. CDR3 loop: CASSLAHRGQSPLHF. For the CDR3, the DNA is TGTGCCAGCAGCTTAGCCCACAGGGGGCAATCACCCCTCCACTTT. Combining the CDR3 with reference TRBV7-2 and TRBJ1-6 gives the whole variable domain GAGVSQSPSNKVTEKGKDVELRCDPISGHTALYWYRQSLGQGLEFLIYFQGNSAPDKSGLPSDRFSAERTGGSVSTLTIQRTQQEDSAVYLCASSLAHRGQSPLHFGNGTRLTVT.

The chain links TRBV5-1 to TRBJ1-4, with 9 bases matching TRBD1. CDR1 is SGHRS and CDR2 is YFSETQ in the germline V gene. CDR3 length: 20 residues. J gave up 8 bases and V 4 bases, and 24 bases lay outside the gene matches. CDR3 coding DNA: TGCGCCAGCAGCGAGGGGGTTACGGGACAGGGTATGGTGTTGGACGAAAAACTGTTTTTT. It translates to CASSEGVTGQGMVLDEKLFF.

The rearrangement joins TRBV27 to TRBJ2-7; 13 bases map to TRBD2. The CDR3 consists of 17 residues. J gave up 2 bases and V 6 bases, and 10 bases lay outside the gene matches. Germline V gene sequence: CDR1 MNHEY, CDR2 SMNVEV (reference sequence). The CDR3 loop reads CASSLWGTSGATYEQYF. DNA for the CDR3: TGTGCCAGCAGCCTTTGGGGGACTAGCGGGGCGACCTACGAGCAGTACTTC.

The rearrangement links TRBV29-1 to TRBJ1-2; possible D gene TRBD1, 6 bases. Trimming left V 5 bases short and J 4 bases short, with 23 bases between. This CDR3 is built from 16 residues. Germline CDR1 is SQVTM and CDR2 is ANQGSEA. CDR3 amino acids: CSVQGGVKGNPYGYTF. CDR3 sequence (DNA): TGCAGCGTTCAAGGGGGGGTAAAGGGAAATCCCTATGGCTACACCTTC.

Details on this clone: It is likely a read error, because the conserved phenylalanine at the end of the CDR3 is missing. Because the CDR3's place on the DNA is in doubt, the DNA is left out and the CDR3 is given as listed by TCRdb. This chain joins TRBV3-1 (or the pseudogene TRBV3-2) and TRBJ2-7; no DNA check was done on the table's D call, TRBD2. The CDR3 is made up of 10 amino acids, end residues included. Looked up from germline, CDR1 is LGHDT and CDR2 is YNNKEL (reference sequence). CDR3 sequence: CASSQRGSGL.

The chain uses TRBV4-1 and TRBJ1-6; 7 bases match TRBD1. Looked up from germline, CDR1 is MGHRA and CDR2 is YSYEKL. This CDR3 comprises 16 residues. J gave up 6 bases and V 2 bases, and 7 bases lay outside the gene matches. CDR3: CASSQHSTGVNSPLHF. The CDR3 coding sequence is TGCGCCAGCAGCCAACACTCTACAGGGGTTAATTCACCCCTCCACTTT.

This clone was counted at least ten times. The chain couples TRBV12-3 or TRBV12-4 to TRBJ1-5; D is unresolved. The CDR3 has 12 amino acids. The V end lost 3 bases, the J end lost 7 bases, and 7 bases lay between the germline ends. CDR3 amino acids: CASSFRRQPQHF. Here the CDR3 DNA reads TGTGCCAGCAGTTTCCGGAGGCAGCCCCAGCATTTT.

V is TRBV12-3 or TRBV12-4 and J is TRBJ2-7; D is uncertain. Trimming stripped 0 bases from V and 3 bases from J, with 6 bases between. CDR3 length equals 13 residues. The CDR3 coding sequence is TGTGCCAGCAGTTTAGCAGCCTACTACGAGCAGTACTTC. It is translated as CASSLAAYYEQYF.

The genes are TRBV5-5 and TRBJ2-7; D not resolved. Looked up from germline, CDR1 is SGHKS and CDR2 is YYEKEE (reference sequence). V lost 5 bases and J 2 bases, leaving 20 bases between the germline ends. The CDR3 has 16 residues. CDR3 DNA sequence: TGTGCCAGCAGAAGAATACAGAACATACACGCCTACGAGCAGTACTTC. This gives the protein CASRRIQNIHAYEQYF.

The chain employs TRBV10-3 and TRBJ2-2, with D possibly TRBD2 on 6 matching bases. V was trimmed by 4 bases and J by 7 bases, leaving 13 bases between them. Germline-derived CDR1 and CDR2 are ENHRY and SYGVKD. The CDR3 covers 14 residues. Here the CDR3 reads CAISAGGAGGELFF. The CDR3, as DNA: TGTGCCATCAGTGCCGGCGGGGCAGGCGGGGAGCTGTTTTTT.

The chain employs TRBV25-1 and TRBJ1-4, with D possibly being TRBD1 (5 bases). The CDR3 covers 13 residues. V was trimmed by 6 bases and J by 14 bases, leaving 19 bases between them. Germline V gives CDR1 MGHDK, CDR2 SYGVNS. CDR3 in amino acids: CASRGGASPLLFF. Here the CDR3 DNA reads TGTGCCAGCAGGGGCGGGGCGAGCCCTCTTCTGTTTTTT. The complete variable domain, with remaining parts taken from reference TRBV25-1 and TRBJ1-4, reads EADIYQTPRYLVIGTGKKITLECSQTMGHDKMYWYQQDPGMELHLIHYSYGVNSTEKGDLSSESTVSRIRTEHFPLTLESARPSHTSQYLCASRGGASPLLFFGSGTQLSVL.

With respect to this clone: Within the sample, other DNA sequences also encode this same CDR3. V is TRBV30 and J is TRBJ1-3; D not certain. There are 14 residues in the CDR3. Trimming cost V 2 bases and J 0 bases, with 8 bases left between them. Germline CDR1 and CDR2: GTSNPN and SVGIG (reference sequence). CDR3 DNA sequence: TGTGCCTGGAGTACGGGGAGCTCTGGAAACACCATATATTTT. Encoded protein: CAWSTGSSGNTIYF.

The chain links TRBV9 to TRBJ2-2, with 7 nucleotides matching TRBD1. CDR1 is SGDLS, CDR2 YYNGEE, per germline. The V and J ends lost 0 bases and 6 bases, in that order; junction bases with no gene match: 8. The CDR3 contains 16 residues. CDR3 sequence: CASSVGTTGLAGELFF. Written as DNA, the CDR3 is TGTGCCAGCAGCGTAGGTACGACAGGGCTGGCCGGGGAGCTGTTTTTT.

The V and J genes are TRBV27 and TRBJ2-7; weak D call: TRBD1 (6 bases). From germline, CDR1 is MNHEY and CDR2 SMNVEV (reference sequence). The V and J ends lost 5 bases and 4 bases respectively, with 9 bases between them. This CDR3 has 12 residues. The CDR3 DNA reads as TGTGCCAGCAGTGTCAGGGGATACGAGCAGTACTTC. Its translation is CASSVRGYEQYF.

The rearrangement joins TRBV6-1 to TRBJ1-1, with D possibly matching TRBD1 (6 bases). V gave up 1 base and J gave up 2 bases, with 14 bases separating them. The CDR3 loop spans 16 amino acids. The germline gives CDR1 MNHNS, CDR2 SASEGT. The chain's CDR3 is CASSEEWGPGNTEAFF. As DNA, the CDR3 is TGTGCCAGCAGTGAAGAATGGGGGCCAGGTAACACTGAAGCTTTCTTT.

The V and J genes are TRBV4-1 and TRBJ2-5; D ambiguous. This CDR3 is 14 amino acids long. Per the germline V gene, CDR1 is MGHRA and CDR2 is YSYEKL. Trimming removed 4 bases at V and 2 bases at J, with 11 bases between. The CDR3 coding sequence is TGCGCCAGCAGCCCCAGACTCGAACAAGAGACCCAGTACTTC. Amino acid sequence: CASSPRLEQETQYF.

This chain connects TRBV5-1 to TRBJ1-6; TRBD1 matches at 7 bases. Unmatched junction bases numbered 6, after V lost 0 bases and J lost 9 bases. Germline assignment: CDR1 SGHRS and CDR2 YFSETQ. The CDR3 is made up of 15 amino acids. CDR3 DNA sequence: TGCGCCAGCAGCTTGGAGGGGGCGCTCAGTTCACCCCTCCACTTT. Protein product: CASSLEGALSSPLHF.

The chain couples TRBV19 to TRBJ1-6, with a weak D call TRBD1 (6 bases). Germline CDR1 reads LNHDA; CDR2 reads SQIVND (reference sequence). Trimming cost V 5 bases and J 8 bases, with 13 bases left between them. The CDR3 loop spans 14 amino acids. CDR3 coding DNA: TGTGCCAGTAGTGCGACAGGCGGATATTCACCCCTCCACTTT. This sequence encodes CASSATGGYSPLHF.

The chain couples TRBV5-1 to TRBJ1-2, with D tentatively TRBD1 (5 bases). Germline V gene data show CDR1 as SGHRS and CDR2 as YFSETQ. V lost 7 bases to trimming and J lost 4 bases, with 11 bases between them. This CDR3 has 12 residues. CDR3 in amino acids: CASHDRGYGYTF. The CDR3 coding sequence is TGCGCCAGCCACGACAGAGGCTATGGCTACACCTTC. Filled out from reference TRBV5-1 and TRBJ1-2, the complete variable domain reads KAGVTQTPRYLIKTRGQQVTLSCSPISGHRSVSWYQQTPGQGLQFLFEYFSETQRNKGNFPGRFSGRQFSNSRSEMNVSTLELGDSALYLCASHDRGYGYTFGSGTRLTVV.

This chain links TRBV2 with TRBJ1-5, with D unresolved. Germline V gene data show CDR1 as SNHLY and CDR2 as FYNNEI. Trimming pared 4 bases from V and 5 bases from J, leaving 9 bases between. The CDR3 has 13 residues. CDR3 DNA: TGTGCCAGCAGTGCTGCGGAGGATCAGCCCCAGCATTTT. Its protein is CASSAAEDQPQHF.

Only one count was recorded for this clone. The chain has TRBV29-1 and TRBJ2-7, with 7 positions matching TRBD2. The CDR3 loop spans 14 amino acids. Germline CDR1 reads SQVTM; CDR2 reads ANQGSEA. The V segment lost 5 bases and the J segment 0 bases; nucleotides outside the gene matches: 7. The chain's CDR3 is CSVWEGDYSYEQYF. The CDR3 bases are TGCAGCGTTTGGGAGGGCGACTACTCCTACGAGCAGTACTTC.

A few counts support this clone. As DNA, the CDR3 is TGTGCCAGCAGTTGGGGACAGGGGGAAGGAGATACGCAGTATTTT. Its translation is CASSWGQGEGDTQYF. This chain connects TRBV6-5 to TRBJ2-3; the match to TRBD1 covers 11 bases. This CDR3 contains 15 residues. V was clipped by 4 bases and J by 5 bases; unmatched bases: 5. Germline values: CDR1 MNHEY, CDR2 SVGAGI.

The chain is built from TRBV5-4 and TRBJ2-3; no clear D gene. There are 16 residues in the CDR3. Trimming took off 1 base at V and 2 bases at J, with 14 bases between the two ends. Germline V lookup: CDR1 SGHNT, CDR2 YYREEE (reference sequence). In DNA, the CDR3 is TGTGCCAGCAGCTTGAGCGCTATAGATGTCACAGATACGCAGTATTTT. Translated: CASSLSAIDVTDTQYF.